This T cell receptor (beta chain) was sequenced for a study of T cell responses to AZD1222 COVID-19 vaccine. The table came from immunoSEQ multiplex PCR; TCRdb's copy has only in-frame clones and leaves some out. The table lists about 100,000 clones, 85% to 90% of them singletons, with about 2.5% in the top ten. This clone was seen a handful of times. V was trimmed by 4 bases and J by 5 bases, leaving 18 bases between them. This CDR3 comprises 15 residues. The germline V gene encodes CDR1 SGHTS and CDR2 YDEGEE. The chain has TRBV5-8 and TRBJ1-1; a possible D gene is TRBD1 (6 bases). The clonotype comes from an adult who received the AZD1222 COVID-19 vaccine. The specimen comprised peripheral blood, sampled 28 days after the second AZD1222 dose. In DNA form, the CDR3 reads TGTGCCAGCAGCAGCTACGAACAGGGTGGAACTGAAGCTTTCTTT. Residues: CASSSYEQGGTEAFF. Full variable domain (missing parts from reference TRBV5-8 and TRBJ1-1): EAGVTQSPTHLIKTRGQQATLRCSPISGHTSVYWYQQALGLGLQFLLWYDEGEERNRGNFPPRFSGRQFPNYSSELNVNALELEDSALYLCASSSYEQGGTEAFFGQGTRLTVV.